These T cell receptor beta chains were read from a single sample in a study of blood T cells in healthy people across ages. TCRdb used MiXCR to reprocess the 5' RACE reads, holding one entry per CDR3 protein. The table records approximately 960,000 distinct CDR3 sequences, roughly 28% of them present only once. These data are also associated with another study on T cells of mothers and their children.

Sequenced input: blood. Receptor source: a woman aged 40 to 50 in good health. Each CDR3 is given with its conserved first and last residue. A D gene is named only where the DNA matches it firmly. The size of a clone is reported for some rows only, either as once, few or many, or as a class for expanded clones.

size,V,J,D,CDR3,DNA
many,TRBV20-1,TRBJ2-7,-,CSALDKRALYEQYF,TGCAGTGCCCTGGACAAGAGGGCCCTCTACGAGCAGTACTTC
-,TRBV11-2,TRBJ2-1,-,CASSLDPKREEQFF,TGTGCCAGCAGCTTAGACCCGAAAAGGGAGGAGCAGTTCTTC
few,TRBV5-1,TRBJ1-2,TRBD1,CASSLDTTGGNYGYTF,TGCGCCAGCAGCTTGGATACAACAGGGGGCAACTATGGCTACACCTTC
few,TRBV7-8,TRBJ2-1,TRBD2,CASSLVDGGFEQFF,TGTGCCAGCAGCTTAGTTGACGGGGGGTTTGAGCAGTTCTTC
-,TRBV12-3/TRBV12-4,TRBJ1-1,TRBD1,CASSTDRGPEAFF,TGTGCCAGCAGCACCGACAGGGGTCCTGAAGCTTTCTTT
many,TRBV7-8,TRBJ2-7,-,CASSFPDSSYEQYF,TGTGCCAGCAGCTTCCCTGACAGCTCCTACGAGCAGTACTTC
-,TRBV7-9,TRBJ2-1,-,CASSLDWSSRTPEQFF,TGTGCCAGCAGCTTAGATTGGTCCTCAAGGACACCAGAGCAGTTCTTC
many,TRBV12-3/TRBV12-4,TRBJ2-4,-,CASILAQGTKNIQYF,TGTGCCAGCATCTTGGCACAGGGTACCAAAAACATTCAGTACTTC
-,TRBV2,TRBJ1-5,-,CASSGRVIGNQPQHF,TGTGCCAGCAGTGGCAGGGTTATTGGCAATCAGCCCCAGCATTTT
many,TRBV4-3,TRBJ2-7,-,CASSQGIQGHLSYEQYF,TGCGCCAGCAGCCAAGGGATCCAAGGGCACCTCTCCTACGAGCAGTACTTC
-,TRBV7-3,TRBJ2-7,-,CASSLVGGQAYEQYF,TGTGCCAGCAGCCTAGTCGGGGGGCAGGCCTACGAGCAGTACTTC
-,TRBV20-1,TRBJ1-1,-,CSARTRGEGTEAFF,TGCAGTGCTAGAACCAGGGGTGAGGGAACTGAAGCTTTCTTT
-,TRBV5-1,TRBJ2-5,-,CASSLERGTFRETQYF,TGCGCCAGCAGCTTGGAAAGGGGAACTTTTCGGGAGACCCAGTACTTC
-,TRBV5-1,TRBJ1-1,TRBD1,CASRKPGTGIMNTEAFF,TGCGCCAGCAGGAAACCCGGGACAGGGATCATGAACACTGAAGCTTTCTTT
few,TRBV28,TRBJ2-7,-,CATLSGTAYSCEQYF,-
many,TRBV6-5,TRBJ2-1,-,CASSYSQPNNEQFF,TGTGCCAGCAGTTACTCACAGCCGAACAATGAGCAGTTCTTC
-,TRBV7-2,TRBJ1-2,-,CASSLARPWRLESGCTF,TGTGCCAGCAGCTTAGCGAGGCCTTGGCGACTAGAATCTGGCTGCACCTTC
-,TRBV7-2,TRBJ2-3,TRBD1,CASTRQGAVDTQYF,TGTGCCAGCACGCGACAGGGGGCTGTTGATACGCAGTATTTT
few,TRBV7-8,TRBJ2-5,-,CASSFPRLGQETQYF,TGTGCCAGCAGCTTTCCACGACTGGGTCAAGAGACCCAGTACTTC
-,TRBV29-1,TRBJ1-1,-,CSVVGSMNTEAFF,TGCAGCGTTGTTGGATCAATGAACACTGAAGCTTTCTTT
-,TRBV9,TRBJ2-1,TRBD2,CASSVDPSGGLLGNGQFF,TGTGCCAGCAGCGTAGACCCTAGCGGGGGCCTCTTGGGGAATGGGCAGTTCTTC
once,TRBV12-3/TRBV12-4,TRBJ1-3,-,CASNSHGTGNRNTIYF,TGTGCCAGCAATTCCCATGGAACAGGGAACCGAAACACCATATATTTT
few,TRBV7-9,TRBJ2-1,-,CASSSPSLAQTYNEQFF,TGTGCCAGCAGCTCCCCCAGTCTCGCCCAAACCTACAATGAGCAGTTCTTC
many,TRBV15,TRBJ2-5,-,CATSRAGFGQETQYF,TGTGCCACCAGCAGAGCAGGGTTCGGCCAAGAGACCCAGTACTTC
few,TRBV7-2,TRBJ2-1,TRBD1,CASSRTGAGANEQFF,TGTGCCAGCAGCAGAACAGGGGCAGGGGCCAATGAGCAGTTCTTC
-,TRBV28,TRBJ2-5,TRBD1,CASGDRGRQGTQYF,TGTGCCAGTGGGGACAGGGGGCGCCAAGGGACCCAGTACTTC
few,TRBV14,TRBJ1-2,TRBD1,CASRDSLSYGYTF,TGTGCCAGTAGGGACAGTTTAAGCTATGGCTACACCTTC
few,TRBV15,TRBJ2-7,-,CATSPWSGYEQYF,TGTGCCACCAGCCCCTGGTCGGGCTACGAGCAGTACTTC
few,TRBV6-1,TRBJ2-4,TRBD2,CASTGMASGAPVYNEQYF,TGTGCCAGCACGGGTATGGCTAGCGGGGCCCCAGTCTACAATGAGCAGTACTTC
-,TRBV3-1,TRBJ2-5,-,CASRPQMEETQYF,TGTGCCAGCAGGCCCCAGATGGAAGAGACCCAGTACTTC
few,TRBV7-6,TRBJ2-1,-,CASSLPLRARYNERFF,TGTGCCAGCAGCTTACCCCTCCGCGCCCGCTACAATGAGCGGTTCTTC
few,TRBV30,TRBJ1-1,-,CAWSLLDRLNTEAFF,TGTGCCTGGAGTCTATTGGACAGACTGAACACTGAAGCTTTCTTT
-,TRBV20-1,TRBJ2-3,-,CSTSQIAGVPDTQYF,TGCAGTACTAGTCAGATTGCAGGGGTTCCAGATACGCAGTATTTT
few,TRBV4-1,TRBJ1-2,-,CASSQYEQGRYGYTF,TGCGCCAGCAGCCAATACGAACAGGGTCGGTATGGCTACACCTTC
-,TRBV29-1,TRBJ2-2,-,CSVASGSTGELFF,TGCAGCGTTGCCTCGGGGTCAACCGGGGAGCTGTTTTTT
few,TRBV9,TRBJ1-1,-,CASSVGGETTEAFF,TGTGCCAGCAGCGTAGGAGGGGAGACCACTGAAGCTTTCTTT
few,TRBV12-5,TRBJ2-1,TRBD1,CASGDRVGSYNEQFF,TGTGCTAGTGGGGACAGGGTCGGGTCCTACAATGAGCAGTTCTTC
-,TRBV2,TRBJ1-2,TRBD1,CACQFTGGFSGYTF,TGTGCCTGCCAATTCACAGGGGGCTTTTCCGGCTACACCTTC
many,TRBV7-8,TRBJ2-4,TRBD2,CASSSVLAGTKNIQYF,TGTGCCAGCAGCTCCGTCTTAGCGGGGACCAAAAACATTCAGTACTTC
many,TRBV5-1,TRBJ2-3,-,CASSHEGRTDTQYF,TGCGCCAGCAGCCACGAGGGGCGCACAGATACGCAGTATTTT
many,TRBV5-1,TRBJ2-5,TRBD2,CASSLASGSQETQYF,TGCGCCAGCAGCTTGGCTAGCGGGAGTCAAGAGACCCAGTACTTC
many,TRBV4-2,TRBJ2-5,TRBD1,CASSQDSGQGGETQYF,TGTGCCAGCAGCCAAGATTCAGGACAGGGGGGAGAGACCCAGTACTTC
-,TRBV11-2,TRBJ2-1,-,CASSLWVRGNEQFF,TGTGCCAGCAGCTTATGGGTCAGGGGCAATGAGCAGTTCTTC
-,TRBV4-1,TRBJ2-7,TRBD1,CASSQVGTGLYEQYF,TGCGCCAGCAGCCAAGTTGGGACAGGCCTCTACGAGCAGTACTTC
-,TRBV7-9,TRBJ1-2,-,CASSFTSNYGYTF,TGTGCCAGCAGCTTTACGAGTAACTATGGCTACACCTTC
-,TRBV9,TRBJ2-5,-,CASSVAPSPQETQYF,TGTGCCAGCAGCGTAGCTCCTAGCCCGCAAGAGACCCAGTACTTC
many,TRBV5-1,TRBJ2-7,-,CASSLTSPYEQYF,TGCGCCAGCAGCCTGACATCACCCTACGAGCAGTACTTC
-,TRBV7-9,TRBJ2-7,TRBD2,CASSISPGGALNEQYF,TGTGCCAGCAGCATTTCTCCGGGGGGGGCTCTCAATGAGCAGTACTTC